Following are 18 T cell receptor beta chains from one sample sequenced in a study of cytomegalovirus exposure and HLA in healthy donors. Both 60 Vbeta primers and 13 Jbeta primers went into the PCR. TCRdb's table, derived via immunoSEQ multiplex PCR, lists solely in-frame clones and lacks some. The table records around 150,000 clones, about two thirds of them present only once. Sequencing was performed on PBMCs. Receptors were obtained from a woman under 40 in good health and CMV-seronegative.

A few counts support this clone. The CDR3 coding sequence is TGCGCCAGCAGCTCGGGACTAGCGGGGGGTCGCTACGAGCAGTACTTC. Translated, it gives CASSSGLAGGRYEQYF. J is TRBJ2-7 and V is TRBV5-1; TRBD2 matches 15 bases. From germline, CDR1 is SGHRS and CDR2 YFSETQ. The CDR3 contains 16 residues. The V segment lost 3 bases and the J segment 3 bases; nucleotides outside the gene matches: 4.

J is TRBJ2-2 and V is TRBV9, with D maybe TRBD2 (6 bases). CDR1 is SGDLS, CDR2 YYNGEE, per germline. The CDR3 extends over 15 amino acids. Trimming took 7 bases from V and 2 from J, leaving 15 bases between them. In DNA, the CDR3 is TGTGCCAGCCATTCATCGGGGGATAACACCGGGGAGCTGTTTTTT. Its protein is CASHSSGDNTGELFF. Together with reference TRBV9 and TRBJ2-2, the CDR3 gives the full variable domain: DSGVTQTPKHLITATGQRVTLRCSPRSGDLSVYWYQQSLDQGLQFLIQYYNGEERAKGNILERFSAQQFPDLHSELNLSSLELGDSALYFCASHSSGDNTGELFFGEGSRLTVL.

V and J are TRBV19 and TRBJ2-4; D gene ambiguous. CDR3 length: 16 amino acids. Looked up from germline, CDR1 is LNHDA and CDR2 is SQIVND (reference sequence). The V end was cut by 1 base, the J end by 2 bases, with 12 bases between. The CDR3 DNA reads TGTGCCAGTAGTATAGGGGCCGGAATCACCAAAAACATTCAGTACTTC. This gives the protein CASSIGAGITKNIQYF.

The chain employs TRBV25-1 and TRBJ2-3; 7 bases align to TRBD1. Germline assignment: CDR1 MGHDK and CDR2 SYGVNS. V trimming: 3 bases; J trimming: 5 bases; junction bases outside the gene matches: 11. The CDR3 spans 16 residues. The CDR3 here is CASSDSTGVRIDTQYF. CDR3 in DNA: TGTGCCAGCAGTGACTCTACAGGGGTGCGCATAGATACGCAGTATTTT. The variable domain in full, with the rest retrieved from reference TRBV25-1 and TRBJ2-3, is EADIYQTPRYLVIGTGKKITLECSQTMGHDKMYWYQQDPGMELHLIHYSYGVNSTEKGDLSSESTVSRIRTEHFPLTLESARPSHTSQYLCASSDSTGVRIDTQYFGPGTRLTVL.

This rearrangement joins TRBV4-2 to TRBJ1-5; D may be TRBD1 (5 bases). The CDR3 consists of 15 residues. Per germline, CDR1 LGHNA and CDR2 YNFKEQ. Trimming cost V 0 bases and J 6 bases, with 12 bases left between them. CDR3 amino acids: CASSQDLRGGQPQHF. The DNA of the CDR3 is TGTGCCAGCAGCCAAGATTTAAGGGGAGGTCAGCCCCAGCATTTT.

This clone was detected only a few times. Written as DNA, the CDR3 is TGTGCCAGCAGTTCCGCGGCTGGGGCCAACGTCCTGACTTTC. Protein: CASSSAAGANVLTF. V is TRBV28 and J is TRBJ2-6; D call uncertain. The CDR3 has 14 amino acids. Germline CDR1 and CDR2: MDHEN and SYDVKM. Trimming removed 4 bases at V and 2 bases at J, with 6 bases between. The full variable domain, rest sourced from reference TRBV28 and TRBJ2-6, is DVKVTQSSRYLVKRTGEKVFLECVQDMDHENMFWYRQDPGLGLRLIYFSYDVKMKEKGDIPEGYSVSREKKERFSLILESASTNQTSMYLCASSSAAGANVLTFGAGSRLTVL.

The gene calls are TRBV28 and TRBJ1-5; D perhaps matches TRBD1 (6 bases). This CDR3 comprises 17 residues. Trimming left V 5 bases short and J 8 bases short, with 25 bases between. The germline CDR1 and CDR2 sequences are MDHEN and SYDVKM. CDR3 in amino acids: CASSPHGGGKNREPQHF. For the CDR3, the DNA is TGTGCCAGCAGTCCCCATGGGGGCGGCAAGAATCGTGAGCCCCAGCATTTT.

This clone occurred once. The V gene is TRBV29-1, the J gene TRBJ1-5, with 7 bases aligning to TRBD1. The length of the CDR3 is 11 residues. The germline CDR1 and CDR2 sequences are SQVTM and ANQGSEA. The junction had 5 bases not matched to a gene; V was cut back by 4 bases and J by 11 bases. CDR3: CSVVMGQSQHF. In DNA form, the CDR3 reads TGCAGCGTTGTTATGGGACAGTCCCAGCATTTT.

The chain has TRBV27 and TRBJ1-2; D may be TRBD1 (5 bases). V was pared by 6 bases and J by 2 bases, with 19 bases between. This CDR3 has 16 amino acids. From germline, CDR1 is MNHEY and CDR2 SMNVEV (reference sequence). CDR3: CASRPLGGAQNYGYTF. The CDR3 bases are TGTGCCAGCAGGCCCCTGGGGGGAGCGCAAAACTATGGCTACACCTTC.

The CDR3 here is CSVEGRGPHEQYF. CDR3 in DNA: TGCAGCGTCGAGGGCAGGGGGCCTCACGAGCAGTACTTC. The V call is TRBV29-1, the J call TRBJ2-7; TRBD1 matches 8 bases. Germline-derived CDR1 and CDR2 are SQVTM and ANQGSEA. V gave up 6 bases and J gave up 5 bases; unmatched junction bases: 9. This CDR3 contains 13 residues.

The chain couples TRBV2 to TRBJ2-7; D possibly corresponds to TRBD1 (6 bases). CDR3 length: 15 amino acids. From germline, CDR1 is SNHLY and CDR2 FYNNEI. The germline V and J ends were trimmed by 5 bases and 0 bases, with 14 bases remaining between them. Here the CDR3 DNA reads TGTGCCAGCAGTCCTAAGGGGGTATCCTCCTACGAGCAGTACTTC. The encoded protein is CASSPKGVSSYEQYF.

For this clone: The germline gene is not matched at one end of the junction; a read error may be the cause. J is TRBJ2-1 and V is TRBV13; D not certain. The CDR3 has 11 residues. From germline, CDR1 is PRHDT and CDR2 FYEKMQ (reference sequence). The CDR3 coding sequence is TGTGTCAGCAGCCCCAGGTATGAGCAGTTCTTC. This translates into CVSSPRYEQFF. Looking up the rest from reference TRBV13 and TRBJ2-1 gives the full variable domain: AAGVIQSPRHLIKEKRETATLKCYPIPRHDTVYWYQQGPGQDPQFLISFYEKMQSDKGSIPDRFSAQQFSDYHSELNMSSLELGDSALYFCVSSPRYEQFFGPGTRLTVL.

This clone was seen just once. This chain links TRBV29-1 with TRBJ1-4; D uncertain. V dropped 4 bases and J dropped 4 bases, with 10 bases sitting between them. This CDR3 has 13 residues. The germline V gene has CDR1 SQVTM and CDR2 ANQGSEA. The CDR3 sequence is CSVVPPINEKLFF. In nucleotides, the CDR3 is TGCAGCGTTGTCCCCCCTATTAATGAAAAACTGTTTTTT.

The rearrangement links TRBV4-3 to TRBJ1-4; possible D gene TRBD1, 6 bases. Looked up from germline, CDR1 is LGHNA and CDR2 is YSLEER. V was cut by 2 bases and J by 2 bases, with 12 bases left in between. This CDR3 contains 16 residues. The CDR3 is CASSQHREGTNEKLFF. CDR3 nucleotides: TGCGCCAGCAGCCAACACAGGGAGGGCACTAATGAAAAACTGTTTTTT.

V gene TRBV27 combines with J gene TRBJ2-1, with D perhaps matching TRBD2 (6 bases). CDR3 size: 15 residues. Trimming took 7 bases from V and 6 from J, leaving 19 bases between them. The germline gives CDR1 MNHEY, CDR2 SMNVEV (reference sequence). DNA for the CDR3: TGTGCCAGCATTAGAGAGTCTAGCGAGCGCAATGAGCAGTTCTTC. Translated: CASIRESSERNEQFF.

The rearrangement uses TRBV28 and TRBJ2-2, with no clear D. Trimming took off 6 bases at V and 0 bases at J, with 5 bases between the two ends. Germline CDR1 reads MDHEN; CDR2 reads SYDVKM. The CDR3 covers 13 residues. The CDR3 DNA reads TGTGCCAGCAGGGTAGCGAACACCGGGGAGCTGTTTTTT. Its protein is CASRVANTGELFF.

This chain links TRBV6-1 with TRBJ1-1; 12 bases line up with TRBD1. Germline loops: CDR1 MNHNS, CDR2 SASEGT. This CDR3 is 17 amino acids long. V trimming: 4 bases; J trimming: 10 bases; junction bases outside the gene matches: 16. The CDR3 DNA reads TGTGCCAGCAGTGGGGACAGGGGGCGCGCCGGCCTGAGTGGAGCTTTCTTT. It translates to CASSGDRGRAGLSGAFF.

This clone was seen a handful of times. The chain links TRBV2 to TRBJ2-3; D not certain. V was trimmed by 0 bases and J by 3 bases, leaving 7 bases between them. Germline CDR1 is SNHLY and CDR2 is FYNNEI. The CDR3 covers 14 residues. Written as DNA, the CDR3 is TGTGCCAGCAGTGAAGCGCTTCGGACAGATACGCAGTATTTT. Its translation is CASSEALRTDTQYF.